The entry that follows covers one TCR beta chain sequence. Germline V gene data show CDR1 as SGHNT and CDR2 as YENEEA. The CDR3 extends over 12 amino acids. V shed 5 bases and J shed 5 bases, with 8 bases lying between them. This sample is drawn from a study of blood T cell repertoires in COVID-19. As for the study in general: Nucleic acid was either cDNA or gDNA, and it came from T cells, B-cell-depleted T cells, or PBMCs.

In the authors' workflow: Cell counts per sample came from amplifying reference gene primers. Clones were sequenced by immunoSEQ multiplex PCR, and TCRdb holds only the in-frame ones, with some missing. The V and J calls and clone size were taken over from that table, and D and trimming were inferred from the DNA. The sample yields under 100,000 clones, about nine tenths seen once. Patients at the Seattle site were enrolled during active infection and followed longitudinally. The clonotype was recovered from a man aged 55 to 70 with COVID-19, enrolled during active disease. The chain employs TRBV11-3 and TRBJ2-3; D is uncertain. The sequencing sample was made of peripheral blood. Here the CDR3 reads CASSQVVDTQYF. Written as DNA, the CDR3 is TGTGCCAGCAGCCAGGTAGTAGATACGCAGTATTTT.